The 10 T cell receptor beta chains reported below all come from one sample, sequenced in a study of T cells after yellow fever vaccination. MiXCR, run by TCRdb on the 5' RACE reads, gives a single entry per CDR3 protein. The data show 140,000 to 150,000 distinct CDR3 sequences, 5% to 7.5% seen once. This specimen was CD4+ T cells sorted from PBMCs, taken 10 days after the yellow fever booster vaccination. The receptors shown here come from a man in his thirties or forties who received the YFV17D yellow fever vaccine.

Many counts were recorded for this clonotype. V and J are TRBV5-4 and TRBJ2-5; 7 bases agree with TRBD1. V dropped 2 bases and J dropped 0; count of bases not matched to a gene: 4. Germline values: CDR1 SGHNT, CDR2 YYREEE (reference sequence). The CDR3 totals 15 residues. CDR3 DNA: TGTGCCAGCAGCTTAGCAGACAGGGACCAAGAGACCCAGTACTTC. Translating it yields CASSLADRDQETQYF.

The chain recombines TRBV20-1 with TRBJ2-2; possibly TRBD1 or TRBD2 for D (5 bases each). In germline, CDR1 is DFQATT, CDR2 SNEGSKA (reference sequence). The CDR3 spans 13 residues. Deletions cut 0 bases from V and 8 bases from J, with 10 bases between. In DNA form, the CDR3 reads TGCAGTGCTAGAGAGGGGGTTTCTGGGGAGCTGTTTTTT. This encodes CSAREGVSGELFF.

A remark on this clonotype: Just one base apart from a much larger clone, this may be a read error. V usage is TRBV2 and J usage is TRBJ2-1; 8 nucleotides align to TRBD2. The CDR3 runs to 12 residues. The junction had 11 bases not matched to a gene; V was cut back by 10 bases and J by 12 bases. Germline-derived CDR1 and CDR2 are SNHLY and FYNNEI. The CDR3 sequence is CATGLARGGQFF. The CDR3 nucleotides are TGTGCCACCGGACTAGCACGCGGTGGGCAGTTCTTC.

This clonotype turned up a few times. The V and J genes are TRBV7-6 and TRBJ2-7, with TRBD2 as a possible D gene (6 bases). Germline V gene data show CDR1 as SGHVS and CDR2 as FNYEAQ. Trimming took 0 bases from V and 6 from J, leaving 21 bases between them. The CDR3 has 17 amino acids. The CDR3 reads CASSLAPWRAESGEQYF. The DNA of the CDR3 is TGTGCCAGCAGCTTAGCGCCCTGGAGGGCCGAATCCGGCGAGCAGTACTTC.

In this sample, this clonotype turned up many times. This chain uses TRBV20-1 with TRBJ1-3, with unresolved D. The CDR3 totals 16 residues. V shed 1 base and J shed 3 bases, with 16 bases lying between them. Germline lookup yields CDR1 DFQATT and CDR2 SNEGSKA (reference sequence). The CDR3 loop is CSARVSGSVGGNTIYF. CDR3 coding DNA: TGCAGTGCTAGAGTGTCTGGAAGCGTCGGTGGAAACACCATATATTTT.

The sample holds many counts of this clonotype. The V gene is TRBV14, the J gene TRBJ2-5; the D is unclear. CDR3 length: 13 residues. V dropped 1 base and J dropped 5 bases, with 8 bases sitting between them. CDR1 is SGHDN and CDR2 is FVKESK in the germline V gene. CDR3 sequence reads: CASSQVASETQYF. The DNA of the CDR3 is TGTGCCAGCAGCCAAGTGGCCTCGGAGACCCAGTACTTC. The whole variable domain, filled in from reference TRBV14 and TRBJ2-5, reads EAGVTQFPSHSVIEKGQTVTLRCDPISGHDNLYWYRRVMGKEIKFLLHFVKESKQDESGMPNNRFLAERTGGTYSTLKVQPAELEDSGVYFCASSQVASETQYFGPGTRLLVL.

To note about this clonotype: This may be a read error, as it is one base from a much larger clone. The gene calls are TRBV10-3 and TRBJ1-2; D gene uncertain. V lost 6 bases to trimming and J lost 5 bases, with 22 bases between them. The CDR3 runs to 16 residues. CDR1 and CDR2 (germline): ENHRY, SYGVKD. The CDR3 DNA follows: TGTGCCATCAGCCGAGGTGGAGGGCTTTCAACTTATGGCTACACCTTC. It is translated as CAISRGGGLSTYGYTF.

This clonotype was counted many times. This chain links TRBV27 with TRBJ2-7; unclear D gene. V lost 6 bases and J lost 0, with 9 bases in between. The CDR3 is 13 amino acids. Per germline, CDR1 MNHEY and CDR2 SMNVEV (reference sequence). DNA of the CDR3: TGTGCCAGCAGGTCCCACAACTCCTACGAGCAGTACTTC. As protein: CASRSHNSYEQYF.

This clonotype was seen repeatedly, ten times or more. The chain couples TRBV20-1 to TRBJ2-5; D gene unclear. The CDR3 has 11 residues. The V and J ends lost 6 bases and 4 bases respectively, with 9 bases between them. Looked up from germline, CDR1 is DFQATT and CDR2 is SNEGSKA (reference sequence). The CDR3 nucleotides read TGCAGTGCCAAAGGTGGAGAGACCCAGTACTTC. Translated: CSAKGGETQYF.

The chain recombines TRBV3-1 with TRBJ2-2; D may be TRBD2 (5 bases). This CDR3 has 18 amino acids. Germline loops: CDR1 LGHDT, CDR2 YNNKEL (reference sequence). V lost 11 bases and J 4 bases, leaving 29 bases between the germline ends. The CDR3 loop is CAFSLSQQSGFRTGELFF. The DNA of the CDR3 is TGTGCCTTCAGTTTAAGCCAACAGTCGGGGTTTCGCACCGGGGAGCTGTTTTTT.